One sample yielded the 5 T cell receptor beta chains listed below, sequenced in a study of blood T cells in healthy people across ages (dated by TCRdb to between 2015 and 2017). Library preparation used 5' RACE. TCRdb names Illumina HiSeq 2500 as the instrument used. A second PCR of about 7 to 12 cycles was run with a J-beta primer mix and a sample-barcoded 5' primer. TCRdb reworked the public reads: Q25 trimming with fastp, MiXCR clone assembly, productive beta chains retained. Every distinct CDR3 protein forms one entry, paired with its most common genes and DNA. The sample yields about 770,000 distinct CDR3 sequences; under 55% were counted once. Clones ranked in the top ten supply about 19% of the sample. Source material: blood. These TCRs come from a man between 60 and 70 years old in good health.

This chain uses TRBV11-1 with TRBJ1-4, with D perhaps matching TRBD1 (6 bases). CDR1 is SGHAT and CDR2 is FQDESV in the germline V gene (reference sequence). Deletions cut 2 bases from V and 5 bases from J, with 9 bases between. The CDR3 has 14 amino acids. CDR3 protein: CASSLLQGNEKLFF. As DNA, the CDR3 is TGTGCCAGCAGCTTACTACAGGGAAATGAAAAACTGTTTTTT. The variable domain in full, completed from reference TRBV11-1 and TRBJ1-4, reads EAEVAQSPRYKITEKSQAVAFWCDPISGHATLYWYRQILGQGPELLVQFQDESVVDDSQLPKDRFSAERLKGVDSTLKIQPAELGDSAMYLCASSLLQGNEKLFFGSGTQLSVL.

The chain couples TRBV5-1 to TRBJ2-5; weak D call: TRBD2 (6 bases). CDR3 size: 14 residues. CDR1 is SGHRS and CDR2 is YFSETQ in the germline V gene. The V end lost 0 bases, the J end lost 5 bases, and 11 bases lay between the germline ends. The CDR3: CASSLDSGRETQYF. For the CDR3, the DNA is TGCGCCAGCAGCTTGGACTCGGGGAGGGAGACCCAGTACTTC.

This clonotype occurred many times. The rearrangement uses TRBV6-5 and TRBJ2-7; D ambiguous. The V end lost 6 bases, the J end lost 9 bases, and 15 bases lay between the germline ends. Germline V lookup: CDR1 MNHEY, CDR2 SVGAGI. The CDR3 length is 12 residues. The CDR3 region is CASSQGLGVQYF. CDR3 nucleotides: TGTGCCAGCAGCCAAGGGCTAGGCGTGCAGTACTTC.

CDR3 amino acids: CASSLPGAHSPLHF. CDR3 nucleotide sequence: TGCGCCAGCAGCTTGCCAGGGGCGCATTCACCCCTCCACTTT. The genes are TRBV5-1 and TRBJ1-6; TRBD1 is a possible D gene (6 bases). CDR1 is SGHRS, CDR2 YFSETQ, per germline. V dropped 1 base and J dropped 8 bases, with 10 bases sitting between them. CDR3 size: 14 residues.

This chain joins TRBV6-2 or TRBV6-3 and TRBJ2-4, with unresolved D. CDR1 and CDR2 (germline): MNHEY, SVGEGT. V lost 5 bases and J lost 0, with 17 bases in between. This CDR3 is built from 17 residues. DNA of the CDR3: TGTGCCAGCAGTACAACCGGTATCGAGCTAGCCAAAAACATTCAGTACTTC. Its protein product is CASSTTGIELAKNIQYF.